These T cell receptor beta chains were read from a single sample in a study of blood T cell repertoires in COVID-19. TCRdb keeps only in-frame clones here, not all; method: immunoSEQ multiplex PCR. There are about 65,000 clones in the sample; over 85% occur only once, and 0.95% to 1.5% lies in the top ten. The sequenced material came from peripheral blood. Receptors were obtained from a man between 60 and 75 years old with acute or convalescent COVID-19. Each CDR3 is given with its conserved first and last residue. The D gene is left open where the match is weak. The listing skips clone size in some rows; elsewhere it reads once, few, many or a size class.

cdr3_nt: TGTGCCAGCACCCCGACAGGAAGGGGCTATGGCTACACCTTC; cdr3_aa: CASTPTGRGYGYTF; clone_size: once; j_call: TRBJ1-2; d_call: -; v_call: TRBV6-5
cdr3_nt: TGTGCCAGCAGTTACAGACAGGGCTACAATCAGCCCCAGCATTTT; cdr3_aa: CASSYRQGYNQPQHF; clone_size: -; j_call: TRBJ1-5; d_call: TRBD1; v_call: TRBV6-6
cdr3_nt: TGTGCCACTAGACCGGGAGTTAACAGAGGGACCGGGGAGCTGTTTTTT; cdr3_aa: CATRPGVNRGTGELFF; clone_size: -; j_call: TRBJ2-2; d_call: -; v_call: TRBV2
cdr3_nt: TGTGCCAGCAGGCTACAGGGGTACAATCAGCCCCAGCATTTT; cdr3_aa: CASRLQGYNQPQHF; clone_size: -; j_call: TRBJ1-5; d_call: TRBD1; v_call: TRBV2
cdr3_nt: TGTGCCAGCAGCCAAGTGGGCAGCTACCCGGGCTACACCTTC; cdr3_aa: CASSQVGSYPGYTF; clone_size: -; j_call: TRBJ1-2; d_call: -; v_call: TRBV3-1/TRBV3-2
cdr3_nt: TGCGCCAGCAGCTTAAATGTTCAGGGCACTGAAGCTTTCTTT; cdr3_aa: CASSLNVQGTEAFF; clone_size: -; j_call: TRBJ1-1; d_call: -; v_call: TRBV5-1
cdr3_nt: TGTGCCAGCAGCTACAACAGGAGCTCCTACGAGCAGTACTTC; cdr3_aa: CASSYNRSSYEQYF; clone_size: -; j_call: TRBJ2-7; d_call: -; v_call: TRBV7-9
cdr3_nt: TGTGCCAGCAGCTTAGCGGGGGGGCACTACGAGCAGTACTTC; cdr3_aa: CASSLAGGHYEQYF; clone_size: -; j_call: TRBJ2-7; d_call: TRBD2; v_call: TRBV7-3
cdr3_nt: TGCGCCAGCAGCTTGGAGGGGATCGCTGAAGCTTTCTTT; cdr3_aa: CASSLEGIAEAFF; clone_size: -; j_call: TRBJ1-1; d_call: -; v_call: TRBV5-1
cdr3_nt: TGCGCCAGCAGCCTCGGGACAAATTTGGATGGAGATACGCAGTATTTT; cdr3_aa: CASSLGTNLDGDTQYF; clone_size: -; j_call: TRBJ2-3; d_call: -; v_call: TRBV5-1